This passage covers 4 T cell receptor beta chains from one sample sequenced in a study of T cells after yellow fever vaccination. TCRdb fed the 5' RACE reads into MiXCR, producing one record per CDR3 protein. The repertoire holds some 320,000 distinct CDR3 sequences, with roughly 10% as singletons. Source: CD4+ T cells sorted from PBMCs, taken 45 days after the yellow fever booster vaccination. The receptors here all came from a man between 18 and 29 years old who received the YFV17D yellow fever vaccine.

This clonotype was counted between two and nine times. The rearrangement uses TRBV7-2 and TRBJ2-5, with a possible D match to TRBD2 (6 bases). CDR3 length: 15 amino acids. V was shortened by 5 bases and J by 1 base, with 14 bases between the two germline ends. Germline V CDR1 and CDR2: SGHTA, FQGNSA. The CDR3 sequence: CASSPVRGSQETQYF. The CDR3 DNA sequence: TGTGCCAGCAGCCCCGTTCGGGGGTCCCAAGAGACCCAGTACTTC.

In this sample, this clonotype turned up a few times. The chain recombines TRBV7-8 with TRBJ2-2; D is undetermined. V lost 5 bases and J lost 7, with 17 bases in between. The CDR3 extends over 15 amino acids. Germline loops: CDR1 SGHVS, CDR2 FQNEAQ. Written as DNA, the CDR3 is TGTGCCAGCAGCCCTCCCCGAGCCTCTAGCGGGGAGCTGTTTTTT. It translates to CASSPPRASSGELFF.

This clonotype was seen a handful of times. CDR3 DNA sequence: TGTGCCAGCAGCTTAGGGCAGGGGGTAGCCGGGGAGCTGTTTTTT. Amino acids: CASSLGQGVAGELFF. V usage is TRBV11-2 and J usage is TRBJ2-2; 7 bases line up with TRBD1. Germline V gene sequence: CDR1 SGHAT, CDR2 FQNNGV. This CDR3 has 15 residues. Trimming cost V 1 base and J 6 bases; bases outside gene matches: 5. Full variable domain (outside the CDR3, taken from reference TRBV11-2 and TRBJ2-2): EAGVAQSPRYKIIEKRQSVAFWCNPISGHATLYWYQQILGQGPKLLIQFQNNGVVDDSQLPKDRFSAERLKGVDSTLKIQPAKLEDSAVYLCASSLGQGVAGELFFGEGSRLTVL.

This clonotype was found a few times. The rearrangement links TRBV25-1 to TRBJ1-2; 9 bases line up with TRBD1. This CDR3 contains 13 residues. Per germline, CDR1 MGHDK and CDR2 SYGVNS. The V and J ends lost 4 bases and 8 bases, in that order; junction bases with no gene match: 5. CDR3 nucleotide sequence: TGTGCCAGCAGTGTGACAGGGGGTTGGGGCTACACCTTC. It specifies CASSVTGGWGYTF.